This T cell receptor (beta chain) was sequenced for a study of blood T cell repertoires in COVID-19. About the study: Samples of COVID-19 (acute and convalescent) were obtained from the United States, Italy and Spain. The cDNA or gDNA used as material had been derived from T cells, B-cell-depleted T cells, or PBMCs.

Original analysis: Amplification with reference gene primers provided the estimates of nucleated cell counts. The assay was immunoSEQ multiplex PCR, and TCRdb's table has in-frame clones only and misses some. V and J calls and clone size are copied from that table; D and trimming were computed from the DNA. The sample has about 230,000 clones, around 80% seen once. Germline-derived CDR1 and CDR2 are SGHAT and FQNNGV. The CDR3 spans 14 residues. V trimming: 7 bases; J trimming: 3 bases; junction bases outside the gene matches: 6. Sequenced sample: peripheral blood. The rearrangement links TRBV11-2 to TRBJ2-1; 7 bases fit TRBD2. This clonotype originated in a man aged 40-49 years who had recovered from COVID-19. For the CDR3, the DNA is TGTGCCAGCACCACTAGCGCGTTCTACAATGAGCAGTTCTTC. Translation: CASTTSAFYNEQFF.